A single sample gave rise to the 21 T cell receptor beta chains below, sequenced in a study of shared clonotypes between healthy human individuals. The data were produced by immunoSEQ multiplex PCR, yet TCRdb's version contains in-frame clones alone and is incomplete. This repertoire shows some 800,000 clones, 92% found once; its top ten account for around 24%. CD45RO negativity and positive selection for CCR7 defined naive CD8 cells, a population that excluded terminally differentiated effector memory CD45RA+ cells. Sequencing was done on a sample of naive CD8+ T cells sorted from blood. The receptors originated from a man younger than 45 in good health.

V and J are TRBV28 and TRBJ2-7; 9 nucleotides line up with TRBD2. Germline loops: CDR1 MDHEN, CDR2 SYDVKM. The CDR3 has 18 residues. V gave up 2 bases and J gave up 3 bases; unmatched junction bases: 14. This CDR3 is CASSLEEPGLAGIYEQYF. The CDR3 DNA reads TGTGCCAGCAGTTTAGAGGAGCCGGGACTAGCAGGGATCTACGAGCAGTACTTC.

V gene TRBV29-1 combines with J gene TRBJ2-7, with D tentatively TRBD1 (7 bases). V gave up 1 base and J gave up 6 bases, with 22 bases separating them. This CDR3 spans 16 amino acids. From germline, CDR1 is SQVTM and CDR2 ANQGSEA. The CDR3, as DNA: TGCAGCGTTGAAGTAGTAAGGTTGGAGGGGGCTCTCGAGCAGTACTTC. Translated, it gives CSVEVVRLEGALEQYF.

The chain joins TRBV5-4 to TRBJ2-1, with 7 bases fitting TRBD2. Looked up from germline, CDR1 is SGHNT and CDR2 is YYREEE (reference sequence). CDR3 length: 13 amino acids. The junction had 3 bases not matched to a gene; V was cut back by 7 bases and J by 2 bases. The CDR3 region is CASLAETYNEQFF. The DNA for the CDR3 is TGTGCCAGCCTAGCGGAGACCTACAATGAGCAGTTCTTC.

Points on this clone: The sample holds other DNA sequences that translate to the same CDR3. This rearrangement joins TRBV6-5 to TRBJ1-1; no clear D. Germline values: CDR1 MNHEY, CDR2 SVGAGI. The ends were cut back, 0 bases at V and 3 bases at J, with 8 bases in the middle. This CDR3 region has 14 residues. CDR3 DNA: TGTGCCAGCAGTTACTCGGGTGGGTACACTGAAGCTTTCTTT. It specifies CASSYSGGYTEAFF.

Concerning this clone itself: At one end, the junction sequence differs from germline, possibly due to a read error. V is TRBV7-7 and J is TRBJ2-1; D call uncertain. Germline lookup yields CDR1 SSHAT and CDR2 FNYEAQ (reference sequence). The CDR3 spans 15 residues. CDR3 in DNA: TGTGCTAGCAGCTTAGTTCACACCGCGGTCGATGAGCAGTTCTTC. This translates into CASSLVHTAVDEQFF.

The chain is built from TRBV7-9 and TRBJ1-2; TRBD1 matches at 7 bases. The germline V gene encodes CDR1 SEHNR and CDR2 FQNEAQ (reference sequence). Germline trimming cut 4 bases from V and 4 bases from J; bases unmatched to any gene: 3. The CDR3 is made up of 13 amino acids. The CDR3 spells CASSSRDSYGYTF. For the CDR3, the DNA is TGTGCCAGCAGCTCCCGGGACAGCTATGGCTACACCTTC.

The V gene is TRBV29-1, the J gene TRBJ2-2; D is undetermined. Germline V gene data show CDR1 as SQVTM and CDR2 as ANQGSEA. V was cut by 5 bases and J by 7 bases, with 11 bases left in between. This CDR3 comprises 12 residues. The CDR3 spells CSVLEQVGELFF. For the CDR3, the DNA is TGCAGCGTTCTGGAGCAAGTCGGGGAGCTGTTTTTT.

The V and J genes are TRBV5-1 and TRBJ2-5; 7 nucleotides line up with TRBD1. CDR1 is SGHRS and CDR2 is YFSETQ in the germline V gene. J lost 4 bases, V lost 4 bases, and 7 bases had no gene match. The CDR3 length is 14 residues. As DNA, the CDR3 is TGCGCCAGCAGCGTAGCGACAGGGATAGAGACCCAGTACTTC. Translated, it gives CASSVATGIETQYF.

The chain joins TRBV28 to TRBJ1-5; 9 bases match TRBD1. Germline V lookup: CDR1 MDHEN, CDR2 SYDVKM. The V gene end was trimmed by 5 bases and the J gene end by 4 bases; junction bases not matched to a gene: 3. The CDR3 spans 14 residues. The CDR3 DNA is TGTGCCAGCAGTAACAGGGGGCATAATCAGCCCCAGCATTTT. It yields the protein CASSNRGHNQPQHF.

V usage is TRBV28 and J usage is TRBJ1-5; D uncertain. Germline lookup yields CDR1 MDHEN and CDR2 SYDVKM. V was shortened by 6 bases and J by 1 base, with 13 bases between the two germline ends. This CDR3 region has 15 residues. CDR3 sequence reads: CASRTGSGSNQPQHF. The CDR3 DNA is TGTGCCAGCAGAACCGGGAGTGGGAGCAATCAGCCCCAGCATTTT.

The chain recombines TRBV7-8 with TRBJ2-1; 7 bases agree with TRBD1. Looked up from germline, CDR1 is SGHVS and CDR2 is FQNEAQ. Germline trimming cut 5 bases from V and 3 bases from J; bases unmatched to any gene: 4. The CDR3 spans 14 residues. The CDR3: CASSITGDYNEQFF. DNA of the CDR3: TGTGCCAGCAGCATCACAGGGGACTACAATGAGCAGTTCTTC.

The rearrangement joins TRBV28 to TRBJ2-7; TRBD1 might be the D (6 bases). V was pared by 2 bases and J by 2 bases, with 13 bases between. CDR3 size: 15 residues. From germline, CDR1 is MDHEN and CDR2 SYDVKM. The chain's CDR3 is CASSLEEQGPYEQYF. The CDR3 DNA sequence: TGTGCCAGCAGTTTAGAGGAACAGGGACCCTACGAGCAGTACTTC.

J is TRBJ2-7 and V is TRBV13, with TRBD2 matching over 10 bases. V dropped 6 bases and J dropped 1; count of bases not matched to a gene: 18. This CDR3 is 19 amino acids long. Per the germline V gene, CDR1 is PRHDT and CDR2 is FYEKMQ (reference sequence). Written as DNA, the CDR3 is TGTGCCAGCAGTCTCGAGTACCAGCGGGAGGGCTATTTTTCCTACGAGCAGTACTTC. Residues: CASSLEYQREGYFSYEQYF.

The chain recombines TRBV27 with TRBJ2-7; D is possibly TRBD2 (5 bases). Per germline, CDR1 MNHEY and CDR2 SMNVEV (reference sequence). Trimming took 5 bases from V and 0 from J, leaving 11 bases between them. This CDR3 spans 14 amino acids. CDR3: CASSISVSSYEQYF. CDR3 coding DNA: TGTGCCAGCAGTATTAGCGTGAGCTCCTACGAGCAGTACTTC.

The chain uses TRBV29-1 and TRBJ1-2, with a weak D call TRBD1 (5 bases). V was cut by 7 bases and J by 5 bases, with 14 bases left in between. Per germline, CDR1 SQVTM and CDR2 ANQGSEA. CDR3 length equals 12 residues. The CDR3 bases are TGCAGCGCTACAGACAGAGAATATGGCTACACCTTC. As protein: CSATDREYGYTF. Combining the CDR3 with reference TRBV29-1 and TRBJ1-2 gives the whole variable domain SAVISQKPSRDICQRGTSLTIQCQVDSQVTMMFWYRQQPGQSLTLIATANQGSEATYESGFVIDKFPISRPNLTFSTLTVSNMSPEDSSIYLCSATDREYGYTFGSGTRLTVV.

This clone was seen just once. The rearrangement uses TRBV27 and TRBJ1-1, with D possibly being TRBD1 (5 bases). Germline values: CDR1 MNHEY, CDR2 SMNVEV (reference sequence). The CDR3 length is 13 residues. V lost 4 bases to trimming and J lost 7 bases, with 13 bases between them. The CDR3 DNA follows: TGTGCCAGCAGTTGGGGACCGTCATATGAAGCTTTCTTT. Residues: CASSWGPSYEAFF.

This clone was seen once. Written as DNA, the CDR3 is TGTGCCAGCAGCTTACTAGGTCTCTACGAGCAGTACTTC. As protein: CASSLLGLYEQYF. The chain couples TRBV13 to TRBJ2-7; no clear D. Germline CDR1 is PRHDT and CDR2 is FYEKMQ (reference sequence). The CDR3 totals 13 residues. V lost 2 bases and J lost 3, with 8 bases in between.

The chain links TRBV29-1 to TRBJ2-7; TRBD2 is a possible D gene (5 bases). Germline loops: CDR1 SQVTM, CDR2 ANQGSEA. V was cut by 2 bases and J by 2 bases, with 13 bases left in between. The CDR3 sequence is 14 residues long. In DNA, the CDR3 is TGCAGCGTTGAAACAGACGGACTGGCCTACGAGCAGTACTTC. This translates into CSVETDGLAYEQYF.

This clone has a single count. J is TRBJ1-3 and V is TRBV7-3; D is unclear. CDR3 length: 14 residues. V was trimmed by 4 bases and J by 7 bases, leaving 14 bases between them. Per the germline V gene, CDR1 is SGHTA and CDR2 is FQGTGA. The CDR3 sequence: CASSSSGGGNTIYF. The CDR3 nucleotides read TGTGCCAGCAGCTCGTCAGGAGGAGGGAACACCATATATTTT.

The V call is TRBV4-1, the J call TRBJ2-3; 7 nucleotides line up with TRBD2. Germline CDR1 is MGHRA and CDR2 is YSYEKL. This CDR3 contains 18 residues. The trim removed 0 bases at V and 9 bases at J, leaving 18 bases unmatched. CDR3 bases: TGCGCCAGCAGCCAAGATGAGTGGACTAGAGCTTCGGCGGGGACGCAGTATTTT. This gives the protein CASSQDEWTRASAGTQYF.

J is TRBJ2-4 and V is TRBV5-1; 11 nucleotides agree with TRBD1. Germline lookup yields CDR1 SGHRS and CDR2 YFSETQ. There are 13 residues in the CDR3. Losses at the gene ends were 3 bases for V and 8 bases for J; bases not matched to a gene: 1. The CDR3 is CASSWGQGDIQYF. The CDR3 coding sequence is TGCGCCAGCAGCTGGGGACAGGGGGACATTCAGTACTTC.